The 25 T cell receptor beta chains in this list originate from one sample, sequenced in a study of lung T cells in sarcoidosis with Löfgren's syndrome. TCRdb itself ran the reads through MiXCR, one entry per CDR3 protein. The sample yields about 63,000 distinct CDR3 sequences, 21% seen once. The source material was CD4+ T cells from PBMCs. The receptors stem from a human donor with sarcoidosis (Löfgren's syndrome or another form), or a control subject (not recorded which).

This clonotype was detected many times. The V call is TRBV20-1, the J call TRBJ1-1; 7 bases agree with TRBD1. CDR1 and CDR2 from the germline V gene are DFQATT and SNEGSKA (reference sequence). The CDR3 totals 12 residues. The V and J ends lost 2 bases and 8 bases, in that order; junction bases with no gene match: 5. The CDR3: CSARLGQREAFF. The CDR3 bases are TGCAGTGCTAGATTGGGACAGCGGGAAGCTTTCTTT.

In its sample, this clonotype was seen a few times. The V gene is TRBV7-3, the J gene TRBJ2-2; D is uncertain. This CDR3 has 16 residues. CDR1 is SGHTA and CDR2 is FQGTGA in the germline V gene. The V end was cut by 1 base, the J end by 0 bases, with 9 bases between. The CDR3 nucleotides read TGTGCCAGCAGCTTAAGTTCAGTTCCGAACACCGGGGAGCTGTTTTTT. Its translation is CASSLSSVPNTGELFF.

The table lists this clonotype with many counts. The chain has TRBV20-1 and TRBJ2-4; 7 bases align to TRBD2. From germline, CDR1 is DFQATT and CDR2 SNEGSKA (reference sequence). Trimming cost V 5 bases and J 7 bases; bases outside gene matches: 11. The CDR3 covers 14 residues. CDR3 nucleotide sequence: TGCAGTGCTCTGTTCGAGCGGGACTGGAACATTCAGTACTTC. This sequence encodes CSALFERDWNIQYF.

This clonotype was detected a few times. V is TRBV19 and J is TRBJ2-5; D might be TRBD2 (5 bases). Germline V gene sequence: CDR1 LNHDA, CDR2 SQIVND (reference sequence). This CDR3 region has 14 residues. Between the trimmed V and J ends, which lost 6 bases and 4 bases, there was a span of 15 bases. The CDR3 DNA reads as TGTGCCAGTAGCGAGGGAAGGATACGAGAGACCCAGTACTTC. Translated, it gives CASSEGRIRETQYF.

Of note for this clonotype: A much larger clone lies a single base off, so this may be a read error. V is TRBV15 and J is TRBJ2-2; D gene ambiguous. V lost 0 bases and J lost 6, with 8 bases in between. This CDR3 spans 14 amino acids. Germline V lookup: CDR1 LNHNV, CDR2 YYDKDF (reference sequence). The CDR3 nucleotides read TGTGCCACCAGCAGAGATAAGGTCTCCGGGGAGCTGTTTTTT. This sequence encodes CATSRDKVSGELFF. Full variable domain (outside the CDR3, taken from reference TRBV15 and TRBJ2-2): DAMVIQNPRYQVTQFGKPVTLSCSQTLNHNVMYWYQQKSSQAPKLLFHYYDKDFNNEADTPDNFQSRRPNTSFCFLDIRSPGLGDTAMYLCATSRDKVSGELFFGEGSRLTVL.

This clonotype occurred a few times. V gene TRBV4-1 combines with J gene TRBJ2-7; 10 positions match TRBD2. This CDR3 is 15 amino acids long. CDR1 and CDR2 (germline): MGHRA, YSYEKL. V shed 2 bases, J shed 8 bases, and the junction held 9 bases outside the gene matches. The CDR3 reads CASSQLAGVIHKQYF. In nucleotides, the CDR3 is TGCGCCAGCAGCCAACTAGCGGGAGTGATCCACAAGCAGTACTTC.

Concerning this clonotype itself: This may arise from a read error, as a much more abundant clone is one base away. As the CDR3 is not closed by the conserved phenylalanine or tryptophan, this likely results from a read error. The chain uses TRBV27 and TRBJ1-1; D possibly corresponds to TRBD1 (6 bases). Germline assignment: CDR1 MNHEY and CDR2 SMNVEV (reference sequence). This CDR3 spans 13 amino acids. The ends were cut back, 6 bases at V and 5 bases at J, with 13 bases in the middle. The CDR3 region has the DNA TGTGCCAGCAGAGCCAGGGGTTGGACTGAAGCTTTCCTT. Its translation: CASRARGWTEAFL.

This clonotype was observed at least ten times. The CDR3 DNA follows: TGTGCCAGCAGCCCGGCCTACAATGAGCAGTTCTTC. This codes for CASSPAYNEQFF. This chain uses TRBV6-1 with TRBJ2-1, with D unresolved. The length of the CDR3 is 12 residues. Trimming removed 6 bases from V and 2 bases from J, with 5 bases in between. The germline V gene has CDR1 MNHNS and CDR2 SASEGT.

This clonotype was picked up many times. The CDR3 region has the DNA TGTGCCAGCAGCTTAGCTGCGGGGAGCAATCAGCCCCAGCATTTT. This encodes CASSLAAGSNQPQHF. The chain joins TRBV7-8 to TRBJ1-5, with no clear D. Germline CDR1 SGHVS, CDR2 FQNEAQ. V lost 0 bases and J 1 base, leaving 7 bases between the germline ends. The length of the CDR3 is 15 residues.

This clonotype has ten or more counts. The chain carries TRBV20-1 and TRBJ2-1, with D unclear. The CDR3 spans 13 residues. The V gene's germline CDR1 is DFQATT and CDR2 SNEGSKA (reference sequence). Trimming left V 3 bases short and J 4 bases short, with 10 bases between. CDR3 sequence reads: CSASGTQYNEQFF. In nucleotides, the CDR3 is TGCAGTGCTAGCGGAACCCAATACAATGAGCAGTTCTTC.

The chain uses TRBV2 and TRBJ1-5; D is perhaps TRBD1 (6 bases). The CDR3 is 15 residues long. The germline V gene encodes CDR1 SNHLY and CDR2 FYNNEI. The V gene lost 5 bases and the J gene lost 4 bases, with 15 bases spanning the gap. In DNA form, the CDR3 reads TGTGCCAGCAGTAGGGGGGCCGAGGGAAATCAGCCCCAGCATTTT. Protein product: CASSRGAEGNQPQHF.

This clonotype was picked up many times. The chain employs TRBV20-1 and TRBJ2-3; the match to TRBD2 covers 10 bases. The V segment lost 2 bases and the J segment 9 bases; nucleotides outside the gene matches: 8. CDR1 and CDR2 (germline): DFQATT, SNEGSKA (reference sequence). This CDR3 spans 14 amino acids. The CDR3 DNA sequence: TGCAGTGCTAGACTAGCGGGAGACCTAGGCACGCAGTATTTT. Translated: CSARLAGDLGTQYF.

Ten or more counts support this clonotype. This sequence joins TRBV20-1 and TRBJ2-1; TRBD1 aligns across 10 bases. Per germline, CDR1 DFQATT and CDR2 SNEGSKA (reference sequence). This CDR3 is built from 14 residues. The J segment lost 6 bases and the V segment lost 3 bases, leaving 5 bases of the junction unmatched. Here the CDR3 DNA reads TGCAGTGCTAGCCCAGGGACAGGGGTCAATGAGCAGTTCTTC. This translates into CSASPGTGVNEQFF.

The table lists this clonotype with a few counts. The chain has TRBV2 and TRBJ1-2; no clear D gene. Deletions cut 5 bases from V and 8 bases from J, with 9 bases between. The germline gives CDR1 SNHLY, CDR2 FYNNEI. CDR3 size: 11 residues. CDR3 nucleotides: TGTGCCAGCAGTCTGACTTGGGGCTACACCTTC. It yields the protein CASSLTWGYTF. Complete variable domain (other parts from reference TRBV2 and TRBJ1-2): EPEVTQTPSHQVTQMGQEVILRCVPISNHLYFYWYRQILGQKVEFLVSFYNNEISEKSEIFDDQFSVERPDGSNFTLKIRSTKLEDSAMYFCASSLTWGYTFGSGTRLTVV.

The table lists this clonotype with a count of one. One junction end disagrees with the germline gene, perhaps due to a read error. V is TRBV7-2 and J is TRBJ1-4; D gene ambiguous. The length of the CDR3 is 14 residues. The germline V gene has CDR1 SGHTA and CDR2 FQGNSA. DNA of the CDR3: TGTGCCGGCAGCTTCGGAACCTTCAATGAAAAACTGTTTTTT. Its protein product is CAGSFGTFNEKLFF. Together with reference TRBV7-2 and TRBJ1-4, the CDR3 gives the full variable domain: GAGVSQSPSNKVTEKGKDVELRCDPISGHTALYWYRQSLGQGLEFLIYFQGNSAPDKSGLPSDRFSAERTGGSVSTLTIQRTQQEDSAVYLCAGSFGTFNEKLFFGSGTQLSVL.

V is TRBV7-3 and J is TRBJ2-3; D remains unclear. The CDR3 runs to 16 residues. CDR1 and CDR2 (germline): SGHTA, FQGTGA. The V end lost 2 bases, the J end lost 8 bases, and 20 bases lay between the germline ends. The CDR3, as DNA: TGTGCCAGCAGCTTAGGTTACCCTCTGGAGCCAGGTACGCAGTATTTT. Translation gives CASSLGYPLEPGTQYF.

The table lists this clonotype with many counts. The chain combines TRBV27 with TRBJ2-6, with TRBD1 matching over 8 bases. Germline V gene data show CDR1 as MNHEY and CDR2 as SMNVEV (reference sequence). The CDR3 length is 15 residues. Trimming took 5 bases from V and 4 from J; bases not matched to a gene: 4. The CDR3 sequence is CASSRTGPGANVLTF. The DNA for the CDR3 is TGTGCCAGCAGTCGGACAGGGCCCGGGGCCAACGTCCTGACTTTC.

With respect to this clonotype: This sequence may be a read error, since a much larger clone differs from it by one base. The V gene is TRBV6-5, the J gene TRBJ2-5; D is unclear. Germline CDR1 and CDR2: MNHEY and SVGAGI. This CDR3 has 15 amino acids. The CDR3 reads CASGYSPDFGETQYF. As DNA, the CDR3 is TGTGCCAGCGGTTACTCCCCAGATTTTGGAGAGACCCAGTACTTC.

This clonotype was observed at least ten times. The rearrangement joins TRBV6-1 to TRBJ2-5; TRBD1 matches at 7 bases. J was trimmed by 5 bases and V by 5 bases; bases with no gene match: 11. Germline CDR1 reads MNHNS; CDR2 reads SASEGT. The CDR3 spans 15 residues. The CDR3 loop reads CASSKGAEKLETQYF. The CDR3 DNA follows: TGTGCCAGCAGTAAGGGGGCGGAGAAACTGGAGACCCAGTACTTC.

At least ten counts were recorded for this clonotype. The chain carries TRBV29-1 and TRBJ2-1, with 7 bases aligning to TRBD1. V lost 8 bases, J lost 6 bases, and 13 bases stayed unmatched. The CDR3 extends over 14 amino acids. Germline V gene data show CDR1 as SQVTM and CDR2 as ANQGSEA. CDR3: CSSRLRQGINEQFF. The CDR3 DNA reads TGCAGCTCTCGCTTGCGACAGGGTATCAATGAGCAGTTCTTC.

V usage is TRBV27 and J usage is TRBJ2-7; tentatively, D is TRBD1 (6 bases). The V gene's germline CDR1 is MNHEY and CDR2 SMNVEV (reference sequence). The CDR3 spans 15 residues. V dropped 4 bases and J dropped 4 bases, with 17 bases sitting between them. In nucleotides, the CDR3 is TGTGCCAGCAGTTCGATGACGGACAGCGCATACGAGCAGTACTTC. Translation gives CASSSMTDSAYEQYF.

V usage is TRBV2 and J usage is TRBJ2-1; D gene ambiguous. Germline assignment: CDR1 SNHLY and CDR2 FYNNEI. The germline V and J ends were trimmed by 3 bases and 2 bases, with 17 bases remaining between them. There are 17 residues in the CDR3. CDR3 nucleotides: TGTGCCAGCAGTGATATTAATGTCGCTCCCCCCTACAATGAGCAGTTCTTC. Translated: CASSDINVAPPYNEQFF.

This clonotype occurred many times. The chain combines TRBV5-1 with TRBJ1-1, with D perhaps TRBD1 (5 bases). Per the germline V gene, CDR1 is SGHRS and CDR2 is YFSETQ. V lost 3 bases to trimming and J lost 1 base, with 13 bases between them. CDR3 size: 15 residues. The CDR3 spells CASSSGDLPNTEAFF. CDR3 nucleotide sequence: TGCGCCAGCAGCTCGGGGGACTTGCCGAACACTGAAGCTTTCTTT. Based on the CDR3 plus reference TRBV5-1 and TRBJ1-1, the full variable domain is KAGVTQTPRYLIKTRGQQVTLSCSPISGHRSVSWYQQTPGQGLQFLFEYFSETQRNKGNFPGRFSGRQFSNSRSEMNVSTLELGDSALYLCASSSGDLPNTEAFFGQGTRLTVV.

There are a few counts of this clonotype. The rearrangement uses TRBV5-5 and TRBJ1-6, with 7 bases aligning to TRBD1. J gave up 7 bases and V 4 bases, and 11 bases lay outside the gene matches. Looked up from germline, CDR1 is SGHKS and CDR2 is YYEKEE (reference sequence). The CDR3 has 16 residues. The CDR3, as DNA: TGTGCCAGCAGCCGAGGACCGGGACAGAGCAATTCACCCCTCCACTTT. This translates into CASSRGPGQSNSPLHF.

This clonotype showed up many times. The CDR3 is CATSRGYTSQETQYF. The CDR3 bases are TGTGCCACCAGCAGAGGTTACACAAGCCAAGAGACCCAGTACTTC. V and J are TRBV15 and TRBJ2-5; D unclear. The ends were cut back, 1 base at V and 1 base at J, with 10 bases in the middle. Germline loops: CDR1 LNHNV, CDR2 YYDKDF (reference sequence). The CDR3 consists of 15 residues.